This T cell receptor beta chain was recorded in a study of cytomegalovirus exposure and HLA in healthy donors. The PCR was carried out with 60 Vbeta primers and 13 Jbeta primers. Method: immunoSEQ multiplex PCR; TCRdb's copy keeps in-frame clones and lacks some. The repertoire has approximately 220,000 clones, roughly 80% of them found once; the top ten carry around 0.2%. The CDR3 is 16 amino acids. Germline V gene data show CDR1 as MDHEN and CDR2 as SYDVKM. V was trimmed by 4 bases and J by 3 bases, leaving 19 bases between them. This TCR came from a girl aged 2-10 years in good health and CMV-seronegative. V is TRBV28 and J is TRBJ2-7, with D perhaps TRBD1 (5 bases). Source material: PBMCs. Written as DNA, the CDR3 is TGTGCCAGCAGTTCCACAGGAACTCGGTGGGGCTACGAGCAGTACTTC. Residues: CASSSTGTRWGYEQYF.